These T cell receptor beta chains were read from a single sample in a study of cytomegalovirus exposure and HLA in healthy donors. Produced via immunoSEQ multiplex PCR; TCRdb's table is partial and in-frame only. The sample lists about 160,000 clones, roughly 80% seen once, with about 1.4% in the top ten. The source material was PBMCs. These receptors originate from a young woman in good health and CMV-seronegative. CDR3s include the opening cysteine and the closing phenylalanine or tryptophan. The D gene is left open where the match is weak. Only part of the rows carry a size: once, few, many, or a class if the clone is expanded.

TRBJ2-2 | . | . | TRBV4-1 | CASSQVLAGTNTGELFF | TGCGCCAGCAGCCAAGTGCTGGCAGGGACGAACACCGGGGAGCTGTTTTTT
TRBJ1-2 | few | . | TRBV6-1 | CASSGREGNGYTF | TGTGCCAGCAGTGGCAGGGAAGGGAATGGCTACACCTTC
TRBJ1-1 | . | . | TRBV19 | CASRKGEVNTEAFF | TGTGCCAGTAGGAAGGGGGAAGTGAACACTGAAGCTTTCTTT
TRBJ1-1 | . | . | TRBV9 | CASSPLANSFTEAFF | TGTGCCAGCAGCCCGCTCGCGAACAGCTTTACTGAAGCTTTCTTT
TRBJ2-5 | . | . | TRBV5-1 | CASSLRGGETQYF | TGCGCCAGCAGCTTAAGGGGAGGAGAGACCCAGTACTTC
TRBJ1-2 | . | . | TRBV5-6 | CASSLAGESYYGYTF | TGTGCCAGCAGCTTGGCCGGGGAGAGCTACTATGGCTACACCTTC
TRBJ1-1 | . | . | TRBV20-1 | CSAGDTEAFF | TGCAGCGCCGGGGACACTGAAGCTTTCTTT
TRBJ1-5 | once | . | TRBV28 | CASSRSRGSNQPQHF | TGTGCCAGCAGCCGATCGCGAGGGAGCAATCAGCCCCAGCATTTT
TRBJ2-7 | . | . | TRBV27 | CASSLRDNSYEQYF | TGTGCCAGCAGTCTCCGGGACAACTCCTACGAGCAGTACTTC
TRBJ2-2 | . | TRBD1 | TRBV28 | CASSWTGDGAGELFF | TGTGCCAGCAGTTGGACAGGGGATGGTGCCGGGGAGCTGTTTTTT
TRBJ1-5 | . | . | TRBV5-6 | CASSFSGKSNQPQHF | TGTGCCAGCAGTTTCTCGGGGAAGAGCAATCAGCCCCAGCATTTT
TRBJ1-2 | . | TRBD1 | TRBV29-1 | CSVDRAAGYTF | TGCAGCGTGGACAGGGCCGCTGGCTACACCTTC
TRBJ2-6 | . | . | TRBV5-4 | CASSLAGSGANGLTF | TGTGCCAGCAGCCTGGCGGGCTCTGGGGCCAACGGCCTGACTTTC
TRBJ2-7 | . | TRBD2 | TRBV5-4 | CASSFQGGAPGEQYF | TGTGCCAGCAGCTTTCAGGGAGGGGCCCCCGGCGAGCAGTACTTC
TRBJ2-7 | few | TRBD1 | TRBV7-9 | CASSPTGGNYEQYF | TGTGCCAGCAGTCCTACAGGGGGCAACTACGAGCAGTACTTC
TRBJ1-2 | . | . | TRBV12-5 | CASGRDTSNYGYTF | TGTGCTAGTGGTCGTGACACTTCTAACTATGGCTACACCTTC
TRBJ1-6 | . | TRBD1 | TRBV6-5 | CASHQRGQANSPLHF | TGTGCCAGCCATCAGAGAGGACAGGCTAATTCACCCCTCCACTTT
TRBJ1-2 | . | TRBD1 | TRBV18 | CASSPDRGDGYTF | TGTGCCAGCTCACCGGACAGGGGGGATGGCTACACCTTC